These 11 T cell receptor beta chains were sequenced from one sample in a study of technical replicates of blood from a few donors. Generated by immunoSEQ multiplex PCR, the TCRdb table keeps only in-frame clones and is missing some. The profile covers about 50,000 clones, with 80% to 95% appearing a single time and 3% to 5% taken by the ten largest. Material: PBMCs. Receptors originate from a human donor in good health. Some clones in this sample may be carry-over from other donors' samples.

The chain links TRBV7-2 to TRBJ1-5; D perhaps matches TRBD1 (6 bases). Germline CDR1 reads SGHTA; CDR2 reads FQGNSA. This CDR3 spans 15 amino acids. Between the trimmed V and J ends, which lost 8 bases and 0 bases, there was a span of 14 bases. The CDR3 sequence: CASEPGGGSNQPQHF. CDR3 coding DNA: TGTGCCAGCGAACCGGGGGGCGGTAGCAATCAGCCCCAGCATTTT. The whole variable domain, filled in from reference TRBV7-2 and TRBJ1-5, reads GAGVSQSPSNKVTEKGKDVELRCDPISGHTALYWYRQSLGQGLEFLIYFQGNSAPDKSGLPSDRFSAERTGGSVSTLTIQRTQQEDSAVYLCASEPGGGSNQPQHFGDGTRLSIL.

The CDR3 DNA reads as TGCGCCAGCAGCAGAGACGGGACAGACGTCGAAAAACTGTTTTTT. Amino acid sequence: CASSRDGTDVEKLFF. The V and J genes are TRBV5-1 and TRBJ1-4, with 7 bases lining up with TRBD1. This CDR3 spans 15 amino acids. With 4 bases clipped from V and 8 bases from J, the junction kept 11 bases outside the gene matches. Germline V gene data show CDR1 as SGHRS and CDR2 as YFSETQ.

The genes are TRBV4-1 and TRBJ1-2; D call uncertain. CDR1 is MGHRA and CDR2 is YSYEKL in the germline V gene. Trimming took off 2 bases at V and 7 bases at J, with 14 bases between the two ends. The CDR3 is 14 amino acids. CDR3 amino acids: CASSQPGKSSGYTF. The CDR3 DNA sequence: TGCGCCAGCAGCCAACCGGGGAAGAGTTCTGGCTACACCTTC.

The chain is built from TRBV5-6 and TRBJ2-7; tentatively, D is TRBD1 (9 bases). This CDR3 has 16 residues. The germline V gene encodes CDR1 SGHDT and CDR2 YYEEEE. The V gene lost 4 bases and the J gene lost 3 bases, with 20 bases spanning the gap. The CDR3 loop reads CASSRGGGTGYYEQYF. The CDR3 region has the DNA TGTGCCAGCAGCCGGGGGGGCGGGACAGGGTACTACGAGCAGTACTTC.

This chain uses TRBV28 with TRBJ2-2; 10 nucleotides align to TRBD1. V was clipped by 7 bases and J by 3 bases; unmatched bases: 11. This CDR3 has 17 residues. Germline CDR1 and CDR2: MDHEN and SYDVKM. The CDR3 reads CASTLGDRGLHTGELFF. Here the CDR3 DNA reads TGTGCCAGCACCTTAGGGGACAGGGGTTTACACACCGGGGAGCTGTTTTTT.

The V call is TRBV4-2, the J call TRBJ1-2; D not resolved. This CDR3 contains 15 residues. V was cut by 0 bases and J by 2 bases, with 10 bases left in between. Germline V CDR1 and CDR2: LGHNA, YNFKEQ. DNA of the CDR3: TGTGCCAGCAGCCAAGAATCGGGGTCCAACTATGGCTACACCTTC. Its protein product is CASSQESGSNYGYTF.

The chain employs TRBV5-6 and TRBJ2-5; possibly TRBD2 for D (6 bases). The germline V gene encodes CDR1 SGHDT and CDR2 YYEEEE. V lost 4 bases to trimming and J lost 4 bases, with 11 bases between them. The CDR3 sequence is 13 residues long. CDR3 residues: CASSIAGRETQYF. In nucleotides, the CDR3 is TGTGCCAGCAGCATCGCGGGGAGAGAGACCCAGTACTTC.

In its sample, this clone was seen once. V is TRBV5-1 and J is TRBJ2-7, with TRBD1 matching 10 bases. The V and J ends lost 0 bases and 5 bases, in that order; junction bases with no gene match: 5. The CDR3 has 15 residues. CDR1 SGHRS and CDR2 YFSETQ come from the germline V gene. The CDR3, as DNA: TGCGCCAGCAGCTTGGGACAGGGGGCGCGCAACGAGCAGTACTTC. Translating gives CASSLGQGARNEQYF.

Only one count was recorded for this clone. The chain joins TRBV11-2 to TRBJ2-1, with 11 bases lining up with TRBD2. Losses at the gene ends were 4 bases for V and 8 bases for J; bases not matched to a gene: 10. The CDR3 loop spans 16 amino acids. Germline CDR1 reads SGHAT; CDR2 reads FQNNGV. CDR3 region: CASSSPGLAGGYEQFF. Here the CDR3 DNA reads TGTGCCAGCAGCTCGCCGGGGCTAGCGGGGGGTTATGAGCAGTTCTTC. Supplemented by reference TRBV11-2 and TRBJ2-1, the full variable domain reads EAGVAQSPRYKIIEKRQSVAFWCNPISGHATLYWYQQILGQGPKLLIQFQNNGVVDDSQLPKDRFSAERLKGVDSTLKIQPAKLEDSAVYLCASSSPGLAGGYEQFFGPGTRLTVL.

The V and J genes are TRBV7-2 and TRBJ1-2, with 9 bases matching TRBD1. Trimming at V came to 5 bases and at J to 3 bases, leaving 4 bases not matched to a gene. CDR1 is SGHTA, CDR2 FQGNSA, per germline. CDR3 length: 14 residues. The CDR3 DNA is TGTGCCAGCAGCCCCGGGACAGGGTACTATGGCTACACCTTC. Residues: CASSPGTGYYGYTF.

A few counts support this clone. This chain uses TRBV6-6 with TRBJ1-1, with D possibly matching TRBD1 (6 bases). Germline V lookup: CDR1 MNHNY, CDR2 SVGAGI (reference sequence). Trimming removed 8 bases at V and 1 base at J, with 20 bases between. This CDR3 spans 16 amino acids. The CDR3 DNA sequence: TGTGCCAGCCCTAGGGTTGGCAGGGGACAGAACACTGAAGCTTTCTTT. Residues: CASPRVGRGQNTEAFF.